This T cell receptor (beta chain) was sequenced during a study of CD8 T cells in ankylosing spondylitis. Whole-study findings and limits: Significant enrichment of disease-linked clones was reported in matched ankylosing spondylitis synovial fluid. What seemed typical of ankylosing spondylitis blood was a TCR beta motif built from 8 or 9 highly homologous variants. Those disease-linked clones were CD8+; they were also relatively rare in peripheral blood. Some motif variants had been reported before (in reactive arthritis synovial fluid and blood).

This CDR3 spans 15 amino acids. The trim removed 4 bases at V and 5 bases at J, leaving 11 bases unmatched. Germline V gene lookup returns CDR1 DFQATT and CDR2 SNEGSKA (reference sequence). Using quantitative 5'-RACE with molecular barcodes, the authors made TCR beta libraries. TCRdb re-called the 5' RACE reads with MiXCR, one entry per CDR3 protein. The sample contains some 700,000 distinct CDR3 sequences, around 19% of which appear only once. This clonotype was observed a few times. Antigen specificity is unknown. Material: blood, either unsorted or a sorted T cell fraction (not recorded which). The chain uses TRBV20-1 and TRBJ2-3; TRBD1 matches 8 bases. This clonotype was obtained from a male donor with ankylosing spondylitis. In nucleotides, the CDR3 is TGCAGTGCTACCCCAGGGGGCGGCGGCGGAGATACGCAGTATTTT. This codes for CSATPGGGGGDTQYF.